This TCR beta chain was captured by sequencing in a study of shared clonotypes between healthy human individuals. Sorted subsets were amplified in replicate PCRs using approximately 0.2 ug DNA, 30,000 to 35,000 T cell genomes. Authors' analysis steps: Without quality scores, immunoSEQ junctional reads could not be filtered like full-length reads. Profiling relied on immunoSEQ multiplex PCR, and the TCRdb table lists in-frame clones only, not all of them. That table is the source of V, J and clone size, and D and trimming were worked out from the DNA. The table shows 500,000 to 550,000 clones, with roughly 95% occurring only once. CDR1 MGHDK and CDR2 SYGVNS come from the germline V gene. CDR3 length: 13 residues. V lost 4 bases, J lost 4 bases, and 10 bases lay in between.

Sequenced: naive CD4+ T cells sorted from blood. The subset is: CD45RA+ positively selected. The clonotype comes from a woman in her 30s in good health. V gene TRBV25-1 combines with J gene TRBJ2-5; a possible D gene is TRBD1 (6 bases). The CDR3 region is CASSVQGAETQYF. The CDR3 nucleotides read TGTGCCAGCAGTGTACAGGGAGCAGAGACCCAGTACTTC.